The 21 T cell receptor beta chains presented below share a single source sample, sequenced in a study of blood T cell repertoires in COVID-19. This table comes from immunoSEQ multiplex PCR, and its TCRdb copy is limited to in-frame clones, with some not included. Of more than 150,000 clones listed, roughly 80% were seen once; the top ten hold 9% to 15%. The sample consisted of peripheral blood. These receptors came from a woman aged 80 or over with COVID-19, enrolled during active disease.

The table lists this clone with a count of one. This rearrangement joins TRBV27 to TRBJ1-2, with 9 bases lining up with TRBD1. Germline CDR1 is MNHEY and CDR2 is SMNVEV (reference sequence). There are 15 residues in the CDR3. With 3 bases clipped from V and 7 bases from J, the junction kept 9 bases outside the gene matches. CDR3 protein: CASSFRDRDRTGYTF. DNA for the CDR3: TGTGCCAGCAGTTTCCGGGACAGGGACCGGACTGGCTACACCTTC.

The chain recombines TRBV7-8 with TRBJ2-5, with TRBD2 identical over 8 bases. Germline V lookup: CDR1 SGHVS, CDR2 FQNEAQ. This CDR3 spans 14 amino acids. Trimming removed 5 bases from V and 5 bases from J; junction bases left unmatched: 7. CDR3 region: CASSRAGAGETQYF. The DNA for the CDR3 is TGTGCCAGCAGCCGAGCGGGGGCTGGGGAGACCCAGTACTTC. Full variable domain (outside the CDR3, taken from reference TRBV7-8 and TRBJ2-5): GAGVSQSPRYKVAKRGQDVALRCDPISGHVSLFWYQQALGQGPEFLTYFQNEAQLDKSGLPSDRFFAERPEGSVSTLKIQRTQQEDSAVYLCASSRAGAGETQYFGPGTRLLVL.

The chain has TRBV18 and TRBJ2-1; 10 bases align to TRBD2. V was pared by 3 bases and J by 4 bases, with 3 bases of the junction left unmatched. This CDR3 has 15 amino acids. Germline CDR1 and CDR2: KGHSH and LQKENI. CDR3 nucleotide sequence: TGTGCCAGCTCACCTACTAGCGGGACTTACAATGAGCAGTTCTTC. Residues: CASSPTSGTYNEQFF.

The chain recombines TRBV29-1 with TRBJ1-1; a possible D gene is TRBD1 (5 bases). The CDR3 consists of 14 residues. Per the germline V gene, CDR1 is SQVTM and CDR2 is ANQGSEA. V lost 4 bases to trimming and J lost 3 bases, with 15 bases between them. The CDR3 DNA follows: TGCAGCGTTGGGCCCAGGGCGAGTTACACTGAAGCTTTCTTT. It translates to CSVGPRASYTEAFF.

The chain couples TRBV19 to TRBJ1-2; unclear D gene. CDR3 length: 15 residues. Germline loops: CDR1 LNHDA, CDR2 SQIVND (reference sequence). V was clipped by 3 bases and J by 3 bases, with 14 bases between them. Written as DNA, the CDR3 is TGTGCCAGTAGTATCAGCGGGAACACTTACTATGGCTACACCTTC. Its translation is CASSISGNTYYGYTF.

V usage is TRBV11-3 and J usage is TRBJ2-1; the match to TRBD2 covers 8 bases. V was pared by 1 base and J by 15 bases, with 14 bases of the junction left unmatched. The CDR3 is made up of 15 amino acids. Germline V gives CDR1 SGHNT, CDR2 YENEEA. The CDR3 spells CASSLGDSGDRVRFF. Here the CDR3 DNA reads TGTGCCAGCAGCTTAGGGGATAGCGGGGACCGGGTTCGGTTCTTC.

The chain couples TRBV9 to TRBJ2-1, with no clear D. Trimming shortened V by 1 base and J by 0 bases, and 17 bases separated the two germline ends. This CDR3 spans 18 amino acids. Germline lookup yields CDR1 SGDLS and CDR2 YYNGEE. The CDR3 sequence is CASSVWSGGRSSYNEQFF. The DNA for the CDR3 is TGTGCCAGCAGCGTATGGAGTGGTGGCCGCAGCTCCTACAATGAGCAGTTCTTC.

The V call is TRBV28, the J call TRBJ2-7; TRBD1 matches at 7 bases. This CDR3 has 13 amino acids. Germline V gene sequence: CDR1 MDHEN, CDR2 SYDVKM. V gave up 1 base and J gave up 9 bases; unmatched junction bases: 6. CDR3 amino acids: CASSLYDRVGQYF. Here the CDR3 DNA reads TGTGCCAGCAGTTTATATGACAGGGTTGGGCAGTACTTC.

The V gene is TRBV6-6, the J gene TRBJ1-2, with 11 bases that match TRBD1. In germline, CDR1 is MNHNY, CDR2 SVGAGI (reference sequence). This CDR3 has 14 amino acids. The V and J ends lost 5 bases and 7 bases, in that order; junction bases with no gene match: 6. CDR3 DNA sequence: TGTGCCAGCAGTCCATCCGGGACAGGGGGTGGCTACACCTTC. As protein: CASSPSGTGGGYTF.

V gene TRBV4-1 combines with J gene TRBJ1-2; D is ambiguous. V was pared by 1 base and J by 6 bases, with 18 bases between. This CDR3 comprises 16 residues. Germline CDR1 MGHRA, CDR2 YSYEKL. The CDR3 loop is CASSQVYWGGANGYTF. DNA of the CDR3: TGCGCCAGCAGCCAAGTATACTGGGGAGGAGCCAATGGCTACACCTTC.

V is TRBV11-3 and J is TRBJ1-2; D gene uncertain. The CDR3 loop spans 15 amino acids. V lost 1 base to trimming and J lost 3 bases, with 12 bases between them. Looked up from germline, CDR1 is SGHNT and CDR2 is YENEEA. CDR3: CASSLGRDTYYGYTF. The CDR3, as DNA: TGTGCCAGCAGCTTAGGTCGAGACACCTACTATGGCTACACCTTC. The full variable domain, with the rest looked up from reference TRBV11-3 and TRBJ1-2, is EAGVVQSPRYKIIEKKQPVAFWCNPISGHNTLYWYLQNLGQGPELLIRYENEEAVDDSQLPKDRFSAERLKGVDSTLKIQPAELGDSAVYLCASSLGRDTYYGYTFGSGTRLTVV.

The chain uses TRBV6-5 and TRBJ2-5; D may be TRBD2 (6 bases). The CDR3 contains 14 residues. V lost 2 bases and J 5 bases, leaving 12 bases between the germline ends. Germline CDR1 reads MNHEY; CDR2 reads SVGAGI. CDR3 nucleotides: TGTGCCAGCAGTTACAAGGGAGGATGGGAGACCCAGTACTTC. This codes for CASSYKGGWETQYF.

J is TRBJ2-3 and V is TRBV19; D gene ambiguous. The CDR3 totals 12 residues. Germline V CDR1 and CDR2: LNHDA, SQIVND (reference sequence). The ends were cut back, 6 bases at V and 5 bases at J, with 9 bases in the middle. CDR3 bases: TGTGCCAGTAGCCTAGTGGGAGATACGCAGTATTTT. This translates into CASSLVGDTQYF.

The V call is TRBV25-1, the J call TRBJ1-1; D ambiguous. V was cut by 4 bases and J by 6 bases, with 6 bases left in between. This CDR3 is built from 11 residues. From germline, CDR1 is MGHDK and CDR2 SYGVNS. In DNA form, the CDR3 reads TGTGCCAGCAGTGCAGGCCCTGAAGCTTTCTTT. It codes for CASSAGPEAFF.

This chain connects TRBV4-3 to TRBJ2-3; D remains ambiguous. Germline CDR1 LGHNA, CDR2 YSLEER. There are 13 residues in the CDR3. V gave up 6 bases and J gave up 0 bases, with 7 bases separating them. In DNA, the CDR3 is TGCGCCAGCAGTATTACTAGCACAGATACGCAGTATTTT. This gives the protein CASSITSTDTQYF.

J is TRBJ2-2 and V is TRBV9; TRBD2 aligns across 8 bases. V gave up 4 bases and J gave up 7 bases; unmatched junction bases: 9. The germline CDR1 and CDR2 sequences are SGDLS and YYNGEE. There are 15 residues in the CDR3. CDR3 protein: CASSQRGRADGELFF. CDR3 nucleotides: TGTGCCAGCAGCCAGCGGGGGAGGGCCGACGGGGAGCTGTTTTTT.

The gene calls are TRBV12-5 and TRBJ1-3; D uncertain. Per the germline V gene, CDR1 is LGHNT and CDR2 is FRNRAP. The ends were cut back, 5 bases at V and 3 bases at J, with 5 bases in the middle. The CDR3 sequence is 12 residues long. As DNA, the CDR3 is TGTGCTAGTGGTACTGGTGGAAACACCATATATTTT. As protein: CASGTGGNTIYF.

Points on this clone: An end of the junction differs from the germline gene, which may be a read error. This chain connects TRBV10-3 to TRBJ2-2; a possible D gene is TRBD1 (5 bases). The germline V gene has CDR1 ENHRY and CDR2 SYGVKD. CDR3 length: 11 amino acids. The chain's CDR3 is CAVRATGELFF. CDR3 DNA: TGTGCCGTCAGGGCCACCGGGGAGCTGTTTTTT.

This chain links TRBV6-6 with TRBJ2-3, with unresolved D. The CDR3 totals 15 residues. Looked up from germline, CDR1 is MNHNY and CDR2 is SVGAGI (reference sequence). Trimming left V 6 bases short and J 0 bases short, with 13 bases between. The CDR3 coding sequence is TGTGCCAGCAGCCCCCGCGCAATAAGCACAGATACGCAGTATTTT. As protein: CASSPRAISTDTQYF.

This clone has a handful of counts. The chain uses TRBV10-3 and TRBJ1-2, with D unresolved. Germline loops: CDR1 ENHRY, CDR2 SYGVKD. The CDR3 has 15 residues. V was trimmed by 3 bases and J by 0 bases, leaving 11 bases between them. The chain's CDR3 is CAISEPGRTNYGYTF. CDR3 in DNA: TGTGCCATCAGTGAACCGGGGAGGACTAACTATGGCTACACCTTC.

The chain carries TRBV10-3 and TRBJ1-1, with 7 bases fitting TRBD1. This CDR3 is 13 amino acids long. Trimming cost V 10 bases and J 0 bases; bases outside gene matches: 5. Looked up from germline, CDR1 is ENHRY and CDR2 is SYGVKD. The CDR3 loop is CATTGAMNTEAFF. CDR3 DNA: TGTGCCACAACAGGGGCAATGAACACTGAAGCTTTCTTT.